This T cell receptor (beta chain) stems from a study of CD8 T cells in Susac syndrome. An amount of RNA that ranged from roughly 0.5 to 1 ug was reverse transcribed with random hexamers. By means of immunoSEQ multiplex PCR, TCR beta CDR3 spanning 54 Vbeta and 13 Jbeta underwent amplification. TCRdb re-called the immunoSEQ multiplex PCR reads through MiXCR, storing one row per CDR3 protein. Of some 130,000 distinct CDR3 sequences listed, over 90% were seen once; the top ten hold more than 0.15%. Looked up from germline, CDR1 is SGDLS and CDR2 is YYNGEE. Trimming stripped 2 bases from V and 1 base from J, with 12 bases between. This CDR3 is built from 15 residues.

The receptor was derived from a human donor with Susac syndrome. Specimen: CD8+ T cells from PBMCs. J is TRBJ1-1 and V is TRBV9, with a weak D call TRBD1 (5 bases). The chain's CDR3 is CASSVGTMANTEAFF. DNA for the CDR3: TGTGCCAGCAGCGTTGGGACGATGGCGAACACTGAAGCTTTCTTT.